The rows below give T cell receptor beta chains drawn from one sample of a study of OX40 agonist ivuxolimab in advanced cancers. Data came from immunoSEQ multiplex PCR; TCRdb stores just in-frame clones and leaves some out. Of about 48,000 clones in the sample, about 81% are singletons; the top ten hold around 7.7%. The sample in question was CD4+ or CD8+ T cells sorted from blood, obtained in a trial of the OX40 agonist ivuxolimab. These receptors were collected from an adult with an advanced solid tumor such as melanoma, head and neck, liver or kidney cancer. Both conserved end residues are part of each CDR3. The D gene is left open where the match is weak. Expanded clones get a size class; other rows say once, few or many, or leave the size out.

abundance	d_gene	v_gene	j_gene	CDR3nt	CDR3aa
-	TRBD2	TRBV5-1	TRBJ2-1	TGCGCCAGCAAGGTTCTAGCGGGACACAATGAGCAGTTCTTC	CASKVLAGHNEQFF
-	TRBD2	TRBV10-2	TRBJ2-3	TGCGCCAGCAGTGAGTCGACGGCTAGCGGGAGAACAGATACGCAGTATTTT	CASSESTASGRTDTQYF
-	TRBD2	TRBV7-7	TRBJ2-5	TGTGCCAGCAGCTCCAACTTAGCGGGAGGGGTAGAGACCCAGTACTTC	CASSSNLAGGVETQYF
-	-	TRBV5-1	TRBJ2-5	TGCGCCAGCAGCTTGTACTTGAGTCAAGAGACCCAGTACTTC	CASSLYLSQETQYF
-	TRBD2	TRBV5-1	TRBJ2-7	TGCGCCAGCAGCTTTTGGACTAGCGGGAGCTACGAGCAGTACTTC	CASSFWTSGSYEQYF
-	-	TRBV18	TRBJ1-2	TGTGCCAGCTCACGACAGACGGAGGGACAACGCTATGGCTACACCTTC	CASSRQTEGQRYGYTF
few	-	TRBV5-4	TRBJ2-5	TGTGCCAGCAGCAGCTTAGACGGGCAAGAGACCCAGTACTTC	CASSSLDGQETQYF
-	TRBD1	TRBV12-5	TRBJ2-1	TGTGCTAGTGGTCCGCGACAGGGGGCTACGAATGAGCAGTTCTTC	CASGPRQGATNEQFF
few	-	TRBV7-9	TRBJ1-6	TGTGCCAGCAGCTTATCGCAGGACTTCTCCGTCGCTTCACCCCTCCACTTT	CASSLSQDFSVASPLHF
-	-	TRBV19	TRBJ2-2	TGTGCCACGATAGCGGTAGCGAACACCGGGGAGCTGTTTTTT	CATIAVANTGELFF
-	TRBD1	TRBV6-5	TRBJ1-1	TGTGCCAGCACGACAGGGGAAAACACTGAAGCTTTCTTT	CASTTGENTEAFF
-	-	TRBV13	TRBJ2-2	TGTGCCAGCACGGCCGGGGACGTCGGGGAGCTGTTTTTT	CASTAGDVGELFF
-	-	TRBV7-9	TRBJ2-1	TGTGCCAGCAGCCCCACGGGGGTTCTTTCGGGGAATGAGCAGTTCTTC	CASSPTGVLSGNEQFF
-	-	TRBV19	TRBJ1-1	TGTGCCAGTAGTCCGGGGGCGGGGAACACTGAAGCTTTCTTT	CASSPGAGNTEAFF
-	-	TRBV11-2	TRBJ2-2	TGTGCCAGCAGCTTAGACAACACCGGGGAGCTGTTTTTT	CASSLDNTGELFF
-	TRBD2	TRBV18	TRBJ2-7	TGTGCCAGCTCATCTATGGGGCTAGCGGGAGGGTACTACGAGCAGTACTTC	CASSSMGLAGGYYEQYF
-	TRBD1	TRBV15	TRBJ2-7	TGTGCCACCAGCGGATGGACAGGGGACGCCTACGAGCAGTACTTC	CATSGWTGDAYEQYF
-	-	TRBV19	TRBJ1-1	TGTGCCAGTAGTAGCGGGACGGGCACTGAAGCTTTCTTT	CASSSGTGTEAFF
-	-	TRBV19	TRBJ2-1	TGTGCCAGTAGTACCTATAACAATGAGCAGTTCTTC	CASSTYNNEQFF
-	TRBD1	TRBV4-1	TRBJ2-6	TGCGCCAGCAGCCAAGATTTCGGGACAGGGTTCTCTGGGGCCAACGTCCTGACTTTC	CASSQDFGTGFSGANVLTF
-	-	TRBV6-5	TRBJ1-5	TGTGCCAGTCAACGGGACAGCAATCAGCCCCAGCATTTT	CASQRDSNQPQHF
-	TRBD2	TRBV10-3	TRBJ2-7	TGTGCCACCGGGACTAGCGGGAGTGGAGAGCAGTACTTC	CATGTSGSGEQYF
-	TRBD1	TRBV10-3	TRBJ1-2	TGTGCCATCAGTCCGCAGGGGGGGGATGGCTACACCTTC	CAISPQGGDGYTF
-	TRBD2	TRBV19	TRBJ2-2	TGTGCCAGTAGTGTAGGTGGACTAGCGGGAGTCGGGGAGCTGTTTTTT	CASSVGGLAGVGELFF
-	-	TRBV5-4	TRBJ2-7	TGTGCCAGCAGCTTGGAAGGAGGGTACGAGCAGTACTTC	CASSLEGGYEQYF
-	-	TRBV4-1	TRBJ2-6	TGCGCCAGCAGCCAACTCAAGACAGGAAAACCCTCTGGGGCCAACGTCCTGACTTTC	CASSQLKTGKPSGANVLTF
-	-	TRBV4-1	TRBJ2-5	TGCGCCAGCAGCCAAGAAAGGGGTCGCCAGACCCAGTACTTC	CASSQERGRQTQYF
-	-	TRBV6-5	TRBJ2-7	TGTGCCAGCAGCCCCAGGGGCGGGTACGAGCAGTACTTC	CASSPRGGYEQYF
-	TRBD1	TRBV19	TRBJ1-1	TGTGCCAGCCGGAACGCAGGGGGCGCGGGTGAAGCTTTCTTT	CASRNAGGAGEAFF
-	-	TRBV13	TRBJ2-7	TGTGCCAGCAGCTCGGACTTAAACTACGAGCAGTACTTC	CASSSDLNYEQYF
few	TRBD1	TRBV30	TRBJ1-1	TGTGCCTACCAGGGACAGCCTAACACTGAAGCTTTCTTT	CAYQGQPNTEAFF
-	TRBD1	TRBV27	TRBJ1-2	TGTGCCAGCAGCGGACAGGGGGCGCGGGGCTACACCTTC	CASSGQGARGYTF
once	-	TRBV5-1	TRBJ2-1	TGCGCCAGCAGCTTCCAGGGCAATGAGCAGTTCTTC	CASSFQGNEQFF
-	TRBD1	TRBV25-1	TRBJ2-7	TGTGCCAGCAGTGAATGGGACAGCCTGAGCTCCTACGAGCAGTACTTC	CASSEWDSLSSYEQYF
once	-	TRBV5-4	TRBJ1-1	TGTGCCAGCAGCCCGCGTGGGGGATCCACTGAAGCTTTCTTT	CASSPRGGSTEAFF
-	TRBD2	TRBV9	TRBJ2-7	TGTGCCAGCAGCGTAGAGGAGACTAGCGGGTTAAGCTCCTACGAGCAGTACTTC	CASSVEETSGLSSYEQYF
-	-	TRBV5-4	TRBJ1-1	TGTGCCAGCAGCTTGGTGGGGGGCCAAGCTTTCTTT	CASSLVGGQAFF
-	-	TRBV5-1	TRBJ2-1	TGCGCCAGCAGCTTGGTCCCCGGGGATTCCAATGAGCAGTTCTTC	CASSLVPGDSNEQFF
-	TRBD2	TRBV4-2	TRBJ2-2	TGTGCCAGCAGCCAAGCCAAGGCGGGGAGGGCCGTCACCGGGGAGCTGTTTTTT	CASSQAKAGRAVTGELFF
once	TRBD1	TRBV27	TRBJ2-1	TGTGCCAGCAGTCTGACAGGGGGCCCTTACAATGAGCAGTTCTTC	CASSLTGGPYNEQFF
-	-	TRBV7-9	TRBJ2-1	TGTGCCAGCAGCTACCCCAGAGAGCGGCCCTACAATGAGCAGTTCTTC	CASSYPRERPYNEQFF
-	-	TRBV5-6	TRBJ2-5	TGTGCCAGCAGCTTGGGACAGGGAGGACGAGAGACCCAGTACTTC	CASSLGQGGRETQYF